This TCR beta chain was profiled in a study of blood T cells in healthy people across ages. Russia was home to the donors, healthy Caucasian individuals aged about 6 to 90. The CDR3 contains 15 residues. The V gene lost 0 bases and the J gene lost 4 bases, with 13 bases spanning the gap. Per germline, CDR1 DFQATT and CDR2 SNEGSKA (reference sequence). Sample-barcoded 5' priming and a J-beta primer mix drove a second PCR of roughly 7 to 11 cycles. TCRdb processed the 5' RACE reads anew with MiXCR; each CDR3 protein has one entry. The table shows 1.5 million to 2 million distinct CDR3 sequences, with about 49% occurring only once.

The receptor was isolated from a middle-aged woman in good health. Sample: blood. The V and J genes are TRBV20-1 and TRBJ1-5; no clear D gene. CDR3 loop: CSAREAGRRNQPQHF. The CDR3 DNA follows: TGCAGTGCTAGAGAGGCCGGAAGGAGGAATCAGCCCCAGCATTTT.